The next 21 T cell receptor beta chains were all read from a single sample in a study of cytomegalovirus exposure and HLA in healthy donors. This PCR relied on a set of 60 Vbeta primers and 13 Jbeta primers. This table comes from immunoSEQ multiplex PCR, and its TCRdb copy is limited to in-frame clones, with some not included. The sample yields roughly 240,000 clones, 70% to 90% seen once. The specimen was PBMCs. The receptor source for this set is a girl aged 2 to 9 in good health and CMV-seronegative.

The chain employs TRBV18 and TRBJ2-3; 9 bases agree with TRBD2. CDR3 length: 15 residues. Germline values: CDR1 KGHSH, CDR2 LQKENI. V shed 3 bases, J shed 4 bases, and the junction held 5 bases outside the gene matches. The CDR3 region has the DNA TGTGCCAGCTCACCCGGCGGGAGGGGATCAGATACGCAGTATTTT. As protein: CASSPGGRGSDTQYF.

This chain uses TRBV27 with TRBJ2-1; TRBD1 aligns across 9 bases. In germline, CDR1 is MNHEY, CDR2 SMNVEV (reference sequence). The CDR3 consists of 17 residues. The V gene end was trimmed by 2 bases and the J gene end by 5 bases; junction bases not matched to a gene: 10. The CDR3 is CASSLRPPGQGDNEQFF. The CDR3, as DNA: TGTGCCAGCAGTTTAAGACCACCGGGACAGGGAGACAATGAGCAGTTCTTC.

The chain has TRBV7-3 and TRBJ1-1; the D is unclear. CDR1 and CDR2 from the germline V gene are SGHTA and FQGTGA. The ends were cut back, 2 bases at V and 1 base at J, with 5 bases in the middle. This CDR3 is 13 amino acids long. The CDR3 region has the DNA TGTGCCAGCAGCTTATCGGGGAACACTGAAGCTTTCTTT. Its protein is CASSLSGNTEAFF.

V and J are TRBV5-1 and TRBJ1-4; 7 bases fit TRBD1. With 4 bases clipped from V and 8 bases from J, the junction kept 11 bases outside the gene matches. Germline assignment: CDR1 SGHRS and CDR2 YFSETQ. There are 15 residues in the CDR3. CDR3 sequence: CASSPGDSLGEKLFF. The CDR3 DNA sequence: TGCGCCAGCAGCCCTGGGGACAGCCTGGGGGAAAAACTGTTTTTT.

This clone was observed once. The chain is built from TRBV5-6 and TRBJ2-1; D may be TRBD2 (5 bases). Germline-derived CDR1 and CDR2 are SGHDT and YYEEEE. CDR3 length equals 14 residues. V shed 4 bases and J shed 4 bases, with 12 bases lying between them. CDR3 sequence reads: CASSGLILYNEQFF. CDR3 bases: TGTGCCAGCAGCGGACTTATCCTTTACAATGAGCAGTTCTTC. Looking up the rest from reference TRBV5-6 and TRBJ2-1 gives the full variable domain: DAGVTQSPTHLIKTRGQQVTLRCSPKSGHDTVSWYQQALGQGPQFIFQYYEEEERQRGNFPDRFSGHQFPNYSSELNVNALLLGDSALYLCASSGLILYNEQFFGPGTRLTVL.

The CDR3 spells CASLTRGGRSSYNEQFF. CDR3 DNA: TGTGCCAGCTTAACCCGGGGGGGGCGGAGCTCCTACAATGAGCAGTTCTTC. The chain links TRBV5-6 to TRBJ2-1; 8 nucleotides align to TRBD2. The CDR3 is 17 residues long. Germline V gene data show CDR1 as SGHDT and CDR2 as YYEEEE. The V segment lost 7 bases and the J segment 0 bases; nucleotides outside the gene matches: 12.

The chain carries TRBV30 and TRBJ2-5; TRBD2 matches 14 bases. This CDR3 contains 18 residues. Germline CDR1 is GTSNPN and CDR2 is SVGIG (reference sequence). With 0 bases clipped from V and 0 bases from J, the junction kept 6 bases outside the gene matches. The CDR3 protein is CAWSVRRTSGGYQETQYF. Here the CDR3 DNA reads TGTGCCTGGAGTGTACGGAGGACTAGCGGGGGGTACCAAGAGACCCAGTACTTC.

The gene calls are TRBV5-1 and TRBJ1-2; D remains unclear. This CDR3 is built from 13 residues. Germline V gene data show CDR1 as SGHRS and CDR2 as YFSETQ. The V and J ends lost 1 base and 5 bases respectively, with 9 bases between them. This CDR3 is CASSLIGLYGYTF. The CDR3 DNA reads TGCGCCAGCAGCTTGATCGGACTGTATGGCTACACCTTC.

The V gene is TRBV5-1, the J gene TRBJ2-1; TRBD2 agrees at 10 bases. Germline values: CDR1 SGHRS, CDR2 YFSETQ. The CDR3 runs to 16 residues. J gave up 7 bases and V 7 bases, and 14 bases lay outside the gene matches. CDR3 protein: CASRAGGLAGENEQFF. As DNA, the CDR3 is TGCGCCAGCCGGGCCGGGGGGCTAGCGGGAGAAAATGAGCAGTTCTTC.

Here the CDR3 reads CASSLVSGSRQQYF. The CDR3 DNA reads as TGTGCCAGCAGCTTGGTTAGCGGGAGTCGGCAGCAGTACTTC. This chain links TRBV5-6 with TRBJ2-7, with TRBD2 matching over 9 bases. The CDR3 is 14 residues long. The ends lost 0 bases at V and 8 bases at J; junction bases unmatched: 6. Germline-derived CDR1 and CDR2 are SGHDT and YYEEEE. The variable domain in full, with the rest retrieved from reference TRBV5-6 and TRBJ2-7, is DAGVTQSPTHLIKTRGQQVTLRCSPKSGHDTVSWYQQALGQGPQFIFQYYEEEERQRGNFPDRFSGHQFPNYSSELNVNALLLGDSALYLCASSLVSGSRQQYFGPGTRLTVT.

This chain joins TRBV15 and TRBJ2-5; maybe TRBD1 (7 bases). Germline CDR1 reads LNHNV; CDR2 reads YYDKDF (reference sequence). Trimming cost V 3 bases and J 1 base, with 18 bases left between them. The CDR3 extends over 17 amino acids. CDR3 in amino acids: CATSRTPAGQFQETQYF. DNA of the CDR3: TGTGCCACCAGCAGGACCCCCGCGGGACAGTTCCAAGAGACCCAGTACTTC.

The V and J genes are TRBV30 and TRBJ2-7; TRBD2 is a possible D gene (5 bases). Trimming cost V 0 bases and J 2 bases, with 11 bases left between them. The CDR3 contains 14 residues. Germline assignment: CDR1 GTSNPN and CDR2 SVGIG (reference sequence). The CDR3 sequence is CAWSVGGSAYEQYF. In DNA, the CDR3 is TGTGCCTGGAGTGTAGGAGGTTCTGCCTACGAGCAGTACTTC.

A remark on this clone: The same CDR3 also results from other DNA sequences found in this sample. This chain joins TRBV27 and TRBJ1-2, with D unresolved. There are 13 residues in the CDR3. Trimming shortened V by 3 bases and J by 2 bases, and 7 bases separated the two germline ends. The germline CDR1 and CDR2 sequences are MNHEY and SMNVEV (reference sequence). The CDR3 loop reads CASSLRGNYGYTF. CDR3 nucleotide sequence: TGTGCCAGCAGTTTGCGGGGAAACTATGGCTACACCTTC.

DNA of the CDR3: TGTGCCAGCAGACAAACAGGTACATACAATCAGCCCCAGCATTTT. Translating it yields CASRQTGTYNQPQHF. V and J are TRBV6-5 and TRBJ1-5, with a possible D match to TRBD1 (5 bases). CDR1 and CDR2 from the germline V gene are MNHEY and SVGAGI. V was pared by 6 bases and J by 3 bases, with 15 bases between. The CDR3 is 15 amino acids.

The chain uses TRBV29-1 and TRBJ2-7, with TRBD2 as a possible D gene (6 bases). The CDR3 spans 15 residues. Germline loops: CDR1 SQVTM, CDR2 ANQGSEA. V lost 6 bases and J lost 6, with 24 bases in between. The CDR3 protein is CSVRGTGAAPAEQYF. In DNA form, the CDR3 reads TGCAGCGTCCGAGGGACTGGAGCGGCCCCCGCCGAGCAGTACTTC.

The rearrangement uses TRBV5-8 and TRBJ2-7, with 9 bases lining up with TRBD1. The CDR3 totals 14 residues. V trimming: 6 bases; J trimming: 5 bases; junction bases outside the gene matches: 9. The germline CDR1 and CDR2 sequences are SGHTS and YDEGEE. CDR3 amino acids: CASNLGQGRDEQYF. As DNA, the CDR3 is TGTGCCAGCAACCTGGGACAGGGAAGAGACGAGCAGTACTTC.

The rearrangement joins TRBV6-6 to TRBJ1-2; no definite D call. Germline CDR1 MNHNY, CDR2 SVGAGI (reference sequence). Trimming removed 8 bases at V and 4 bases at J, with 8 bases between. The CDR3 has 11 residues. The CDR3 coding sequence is TGTGCCAGCGGGCTTGGCTATGGCTACACCTTC. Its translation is CASGLGYGYTF.

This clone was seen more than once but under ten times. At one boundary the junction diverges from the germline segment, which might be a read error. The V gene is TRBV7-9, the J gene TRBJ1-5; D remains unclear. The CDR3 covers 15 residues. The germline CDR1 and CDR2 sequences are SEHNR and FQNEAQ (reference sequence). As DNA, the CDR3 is TGTTCCAGCAGCTTAGATGGGAGATCTAATCAGCCCCAGCATTTT. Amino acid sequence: CSSSLDGRSNQPQHF.

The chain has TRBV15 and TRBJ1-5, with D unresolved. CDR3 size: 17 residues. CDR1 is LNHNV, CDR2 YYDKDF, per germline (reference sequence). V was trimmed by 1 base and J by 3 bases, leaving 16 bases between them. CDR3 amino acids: CATSRGKLQTPNQPQHF. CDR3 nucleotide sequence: TGTGCCACCAGCAGAGGAAAACTCCAAACCCCCAATCAGCCCCAGCATTTT.

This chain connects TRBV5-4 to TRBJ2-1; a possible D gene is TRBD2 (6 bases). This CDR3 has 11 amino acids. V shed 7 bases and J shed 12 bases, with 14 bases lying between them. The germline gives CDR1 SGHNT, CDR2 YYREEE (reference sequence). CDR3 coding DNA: TGTGCCAGCGCGTACCTGGGGGGGCAGTTCTTC. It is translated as CASAYLGGQFF.

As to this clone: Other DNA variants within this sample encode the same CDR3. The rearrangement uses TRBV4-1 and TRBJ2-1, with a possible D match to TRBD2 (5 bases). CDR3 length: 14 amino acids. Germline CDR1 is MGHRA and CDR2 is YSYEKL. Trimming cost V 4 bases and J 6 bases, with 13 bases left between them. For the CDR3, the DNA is TGCGCCAGCAGCCCCCGGGATAAGGGCAATGAGCAGTTCTTC. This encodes CASSPRDKGNEQFF.